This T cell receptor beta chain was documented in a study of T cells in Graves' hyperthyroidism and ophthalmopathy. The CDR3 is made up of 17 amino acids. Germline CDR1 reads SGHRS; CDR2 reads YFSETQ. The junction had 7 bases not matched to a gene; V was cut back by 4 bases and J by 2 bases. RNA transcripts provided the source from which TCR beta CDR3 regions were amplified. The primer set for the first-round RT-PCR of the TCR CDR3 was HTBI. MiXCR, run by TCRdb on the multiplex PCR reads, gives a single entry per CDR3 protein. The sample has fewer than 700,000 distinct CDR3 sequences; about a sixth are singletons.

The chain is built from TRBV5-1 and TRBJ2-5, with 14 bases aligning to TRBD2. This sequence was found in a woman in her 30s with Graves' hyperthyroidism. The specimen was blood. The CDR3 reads CASSPGGTSGGQETQYF. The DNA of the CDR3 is TGCGCCAGCAGCCCCGGAGGGACTAGCGGGGGACAAGAGACCCAGTACTTC.